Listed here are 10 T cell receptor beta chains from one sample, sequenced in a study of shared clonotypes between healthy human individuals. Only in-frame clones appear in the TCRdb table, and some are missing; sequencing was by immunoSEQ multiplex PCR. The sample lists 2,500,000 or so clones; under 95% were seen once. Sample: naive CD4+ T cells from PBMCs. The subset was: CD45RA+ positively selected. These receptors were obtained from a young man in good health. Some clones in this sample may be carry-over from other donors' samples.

The CDR3 sequence: CAIQLGGSGRNEQFF. The CDR3 nucleotides are TGTGCCATACAGCTTGGGGGTAGCGGGAGGAATGAGCAGTTCTTC. The chain has TRBV10-3 and TRBJ2-1; 10 bases align to TRBD2. Germline CDR1 reads ENHRY; CDR2 reads SYGVKD. The CDR3 spans 15 residues. The ends lost 9 bases at V and 7 bases at J; junction bases unmatched: 12.

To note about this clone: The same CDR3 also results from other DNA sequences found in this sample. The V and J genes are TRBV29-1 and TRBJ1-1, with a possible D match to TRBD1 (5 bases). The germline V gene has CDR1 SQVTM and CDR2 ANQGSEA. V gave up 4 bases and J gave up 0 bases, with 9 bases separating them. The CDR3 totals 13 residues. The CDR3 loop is CSVGRGLNTEAFF. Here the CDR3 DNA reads TGCAGCGTTGGACGGGGCCTGAACACTGAAGCTTTCTTT.

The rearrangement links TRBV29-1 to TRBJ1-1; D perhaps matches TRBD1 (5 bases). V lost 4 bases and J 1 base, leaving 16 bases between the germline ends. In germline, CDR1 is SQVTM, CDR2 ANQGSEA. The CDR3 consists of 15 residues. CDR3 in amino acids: CSVVPGGVANTEAFF. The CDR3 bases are TGCAGCGTTGTTCCGGGGGGAGTGGCGAACACTGAAGCTTTCTTT.

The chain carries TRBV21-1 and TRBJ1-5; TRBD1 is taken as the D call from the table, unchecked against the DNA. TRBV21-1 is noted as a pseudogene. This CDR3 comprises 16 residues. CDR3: CASSKAPDRGYQPQHF. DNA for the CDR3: TGTGCCAGCAGCAAAGCCCCAGACAGGGGGTATCAGCCCCAGCATTTT.

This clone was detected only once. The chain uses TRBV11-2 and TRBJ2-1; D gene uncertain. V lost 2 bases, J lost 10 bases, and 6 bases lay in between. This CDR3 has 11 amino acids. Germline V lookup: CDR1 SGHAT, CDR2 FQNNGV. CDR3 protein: CASSLSTEQFF. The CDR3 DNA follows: TGTGCCAGCAGCTTAAGCACAGAGCAGTTCTTC.

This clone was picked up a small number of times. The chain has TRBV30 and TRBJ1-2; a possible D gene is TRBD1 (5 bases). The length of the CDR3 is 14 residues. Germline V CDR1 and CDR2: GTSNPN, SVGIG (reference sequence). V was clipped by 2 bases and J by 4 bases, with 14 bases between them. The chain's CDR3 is CAWSTPGTPYGYTF. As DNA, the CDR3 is TGTGCCTGGAGTACCCCCGGGACCCCCTATGGCTACACCTTC.

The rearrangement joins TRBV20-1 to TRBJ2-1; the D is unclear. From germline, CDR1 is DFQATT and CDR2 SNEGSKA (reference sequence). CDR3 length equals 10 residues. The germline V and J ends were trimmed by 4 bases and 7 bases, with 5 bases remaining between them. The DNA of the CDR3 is TGCAGTGCTATTAAGAATGAGCAGTTCTTC. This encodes CSAIKNEQFF.

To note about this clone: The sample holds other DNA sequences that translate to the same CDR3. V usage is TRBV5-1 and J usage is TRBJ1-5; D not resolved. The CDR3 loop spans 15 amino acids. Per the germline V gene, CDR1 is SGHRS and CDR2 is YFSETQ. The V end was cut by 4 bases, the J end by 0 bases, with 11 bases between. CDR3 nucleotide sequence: TGCGCCAGCAGCCCCGGAGGGAATAGCAATCAGCCCCAGCATTTT. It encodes CASSPGGNSNQPQHF.

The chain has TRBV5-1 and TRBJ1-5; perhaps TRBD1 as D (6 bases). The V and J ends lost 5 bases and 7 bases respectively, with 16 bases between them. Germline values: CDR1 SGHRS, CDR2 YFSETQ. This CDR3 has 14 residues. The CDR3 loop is CASSLGGERQPQHF. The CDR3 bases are TGCGCCAGCAGTCTAGGGGGGGAGAGGCAGCCCCAGCATTTT.

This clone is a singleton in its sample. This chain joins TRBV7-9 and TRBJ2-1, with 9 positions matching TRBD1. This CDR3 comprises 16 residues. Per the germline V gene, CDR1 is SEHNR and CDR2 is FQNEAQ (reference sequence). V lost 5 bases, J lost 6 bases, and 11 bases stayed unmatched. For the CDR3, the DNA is TGTGCCAGCAGCCCACGAGGACAGGGGATACGCAATGAGCAGTTCTTC. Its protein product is CASSPRGQGIRNEQFF.